This T cell receptor beta chain was identified in a study of shared clonotypes between healthy human individuals. General study points: The authors sampled blood alone, and tissue repertoires likely differ.

V dropped 0 bases and J dropped 5 bases, with 7 bases sitting between them. CDR1 is GTSNPN, CDR2 SVGIG, per germline (reference sequence). The CDR3 is made up of 12 amino acids. TCRdb's table, derived via immunoSEQ multiplex PCR, lists solely in-frame clones and lacks some. This sample has over 2 million clones, with 90% to 95% found just once. Remarks on this clone: What it binds is not known. Other DNA sequences of this sample code for an identical CDR3.

The sample taken for sequencing was naive CD4+ T cells sorted from blood. This sample's subset: CD45RA+ positively selected. V is TRBV30 and J is TRBJ1-2; D possibly corresponds to TRBD1 (5 bases). The receptor comes from a man aged 18 to 35 in good health. CDR3 sequence (DNA): TGTGCCTGGAGTGTAAGGGGATATGGCTACACCTTC. Translated, it gives CAWSVRGYGYTF.